These 3 T cell receptor beta chains were sequenced from one sample in a study of PD-1 blockade in classical Hodgkin lymphoma. Here immunoSEQ multiplex PCR was the method, and the copy in TCRdb shows in-frame clones only, minus some. The sample consists of some 8,800 clones, approximately 78% of them appearing once. Indicated time point: cycle 4 day 1 (C4D1), after around six weeks of nivolumab. Autologous stem cell transplantation was followed by relapse in every patient, and brentuximab vedotin exposure varied. Isolated CD8+ T cells were derived from thawed PBMCs through magnetic negative selection. The sequences come from CD8+ T cells from blood, collected before the fourth cycle of nivolumab. Receptors originate from a human donor with classical Hodgkin lymphoma.

The rearrangement uses TRBV11-2 and TRBJ2-7, with D unclear. Trimming cost V 3 bases and J 0 bases, with 12 bases left between them. The CDR3 length is 15 residues. Germline CDR1 is SGHAT and CDR2 is FQNNGV. This chain's CDR3 is CASSLGMPGSYEQYF. The CDR3 DNA reads TGTGCCAGCAGCTTGGGGATGCCGGGCTCCTACGAGCAGTACTTC.

This clone has more than one count but fewer than ten. The chain uses TRBV7-9 and TRBJ1-1; TRBD1 aligns across 7 bases. J gave up 0 bases and V 6 bases, and 4 bases lay outside the gene matches. Germline loops: CDR1 SEHNR, CDR2 FQNEAQ (reference sequence). The CDR3 runs to 14 residues. The CDR3 DNA reads TGTGCCAGCAGGTCGGGACAGATGAACACTGAAGCTTTCTTT. Translation: CASRSGQMNTEAFF.

This clone has only a few counts. The V gene is TRBV19, the J gene TRBJ2-7; 9 bases are shared with TRBD1. The V and J ends lost 5 bases and 2 bases, in that order; junction bases with no gene match: 4. This CDR3 comprises 14 residues. CDR1 and CDR2 (germline): LNHDA, SQIVND (reference sequence). The CDR3: CASSPGQGAYEQYF. As DNA, the CDR3 is TGTGCCAGTAGTCCGGGACAGGGCGCCTACGAGCAGTACTTC.